A single sample gave rise to the 18 T cell receptor beta chains below, sequenced in a study of OX40 agonist ivuxolimab in advanced cancers. TCRdb keeps only in-frame clones here, not all; method: immunoSEQ multiplex PCR. This sample yields 65,000 or so clones, of which 82% are seen a single time; 4.5% to 5% belongs to the top ten. The sequenced sample was CD4+ or CD8+ T cells sorted from blood, obtained in a trial of the OX40 agonist ivuxolimab. These receptors were taken from an adult with an advanced solid tumor such as melanoma, head and neck, liver or kidney cancer.

This clone was observed a few times. Other DNA sequences in the sample encode the same CDR3. The V gene is TRBV5-1, the J gene TRBJ2-7, with 8 bases fitting TRBD2. Germline CDR1 SGHRS, CDR2 YFSETQ. The V and J ends lost 3 bases and 2 bases, in that order; junction bases with no gene match: 1. The CDR3 contains 13 residues. CDR3 residues: CASSSGLAYEQYF. The DNA of the CDR3 is TGCGCCAGCAGCTCGGGACTAGCCTACGAGCAGTACTTC.

This clone has just a few counts. This chain links TRBV13 with TRBJ1-2; 7 bases map to TRBD1. CDR1 and CDR2 from the germline V gene are PRHDT and FYEKMQ (reference sequence). The V segment lost 1 base and the J segment 2 bases; nucleotides outside the gene matches: 10. The length of the CDR3 is 17 residues. CDR3 residues: CASSLALYPGGNYGYTF. In DNA, the CDR3 is TGTGCCAGCAGCTTAGCTCTTTATCCAGGGGGAAACTATGGCTACACCTTC. Using reference TRBV13 and TRBJ1-2 for the parts outside the CDR3, the full variable domain is AAGVIQSPRHLIKEKRETATLKCYPIPRHDTVYWYQQGPGQDPQFLISFYEKMQSDKGSIPDRFSAQQFSDYHSELNMSSLELGDSALYFCASSLALYPGGNYGYTFGSGTRLTVV.

This clone has a single count. The J gene is TRBJ2-6, the V gene TRBV2, with D possibly matching TRBD2 (5 bases). The CDR3 consists of 16 residues. CDR1 is SNHLY, CDR2 FYNNEI, per germline. V gave up 5 bases and J gave up 3 bases, with 14 bases separating them. The CDR3 region is CASSPGLAGGANVLTF. The DNA for the CDR3 is TGTGCCAGCAGTCCGGGTCTGGCGGGTGGGGCCAACGTCCTGACTTTC.

J is TRBJ2-2 and V is TRBV6-5; 8 positions agree with TRBD1. The V and J ends lost 6 bases and 7 bases, in that order; junction bases with no gene match: 7. The CDR3 covers 14 residues. Germline assignment: CDR1 MNHEY and CDR2 SVGAGI. The CDR3 sequence is CASRTGDLIGELFF. In nucleotides, the CDR3 is TGTGCCAGCAGGACAGGGGATCTAATCGGGGAGCTGTTTTTT.

The CDR3 loop reads CASSLGRRELSYNEQFF. The DNA for the CDR3 is TGCGCCAGCAGCTTGGGGCGGCGGGAGTTATCCTACAATGAGCAGTTCTTC. The chain links TRBV5-1 to TRBJ2-1; 7 positions agree with TRBD2. Germline CDR1 and CDR2: SGHRS and YFSETQ. With V trimmed by 0 bases and J by 1 base, 7 bases remained unmatched. The CDR3 spans 17 residues.

This chain uses TRBV5-1 with TRBJ1-2; the match to TRBD1 covers 10 bases. Trimming took 0 bases from V and 6 from J; bases not matched to a gene: 5. CDR3 length equals 15 residues. Per the germline V gene, CDR1 is SGHRS and CDR2 is YFSETQ. The CDR3 sequence is CASSLDGQGGDGYTF. Here the CDR3 DNA reads TGCGCCAGCAGCTTGGATGGACAGGGGGGAGATGGCTACACCTTC.

Turning to this clone: Given a far larger clone just one base away, this is likely a sequencing read error. The rearrangement joins TRBV25-1 to TRBJ2-7; D is ambiguous. The V and J ends lost 0 bases and 6 bases respectively, with 0 bases between them. The CDR3 covers 10 residues. The germline V gene has CDR1 MGHDK and CDR2 SYGVNS. The DNA for the CDR3 is TGTGCCAGCAGTGAATACGAGCAGTACTTC. This translates into CASSEYEQYF.

The chain is built from TRBV30 and TRBJ1-6; D is ambiguous. V was clipped by 4 bases and J by 6 bases, with 10 bases between them. This CDR3 region has 13 residues. Per the germline V gene, CDR1 is GTSNPN and CDR2 is SVGIG (reference sequence). CDR3 sequence reads: CAWTPPGNSPLHF. The CDR3 bases are TGTGCCTGGACCCCGCCCGGTAATTCACCCCTCCACTTT. The full variable domain, completed using reference TRBV30 and TRBJ1-6, is SQTIHQWPATLVQPVGSPLSLECTVEGTSNPNLYWYRQAAGRGLQLLFYSVGIGQISSEVPQNLSASRPQDRQFILSSKKLLLSDSGFYLCAWTPPGNSPLHFGNGTRLTVT.

The gene calls are TRBV19 and TRBJ1-5; TRBD1 aligns across 9 bases. The CDR3 spans 16 residues. Per germline, CDR1 LNHDA and CDR2 SQIVND (reference sequence). V was pared by 4 bases and J by 3 bases, with 7 bases of the junction left unmatched. For the CDR3, the DNA is TGTGCCAGTAGTAACCGGGGACAGGGTAACAATCAGCCCCAGCATTTT. Amino acids: CASSNRGQGNNQPQHF.

This clone was detected a few times. The chain links TRBV9 to TRBJ2-7; D is uncertain. This CDR3 has 14 residues. Deletions cut 0 bases from V and 0 bases from J, with 7 bases between. Germline V gives CDR1 SGDLS, CDR2 YYNGEE. Here the CDR3 DNA reads TGTGCCAGCAGCGTAGCTGTGAGCTCCTACGAGCAGTACTTC. Translating gives CASSVAVSSYEQYF.

The rearrangement links TRBV7-8 to TRBJ2-7; possibly TRBD1 for D (6 bases). CDR1 SGHVS and CDR2 FQNEAQ come from the germline V gene. V was shortened by 5 bases and J by 3 bases, with 14 bases between the two germline ends. The CDR3 is made up of 14 amino acids. As DNA, the CDR3 is TGTGCCAGCAGCCTGACAGGAGTTCTCTACGAGCAGTACTTC. As protein: CASSLTGVLYEQYF.

This chain joins TRBV4-1 and TRBJ1-3; 7 nucleotides match TRBD1. The CDR3 loop spans 16 amino acids. V lost 4 bases, J lost 0 bases, and 6 bases stayed unmatched. Germline V CDR1 and CDR2: MGHRA, YSYEKL. The CDR3, as DNA: TGCGCCAGCAGCCGCGGACAGGCGAACTCTGGAAACACCATATATTTT. It translates to CASSRGQANSGNTIYF.

The chain has TRBV4-3 and TRBJ2-7; no reliable D call. Trimming left V 0 bases short and J 0 bases short, with 6 bases between. Germline CDR1 is LGHNA and CDR2 is YSLEER. The CDR3 spans 14 residues. The CDR3 loop is CASSQERYSYEQYF. The CDR3 nucleotides read TGCGCCAGCAGCCAAGAGAGATACTCCTACGAGCAGTACTTC.

The sample holds one count of this clone. V gene TRBV23-1 combines with J gene TRBJ1-5; 8 positions agree with TRBD1. TRBV23-1 is placed among ORFs of uncertain function. The trim removed 2 bases at V and 3 bases at J, leaving 6 bases unmatched. This CDR3 has 16 amino acids. CDR3 region: CASSQDHRGNNQPQHF. The CDR3 DNA reads TGCGCCAGCAGTCAAGATCACAGGGGGAACAATCAGCCCCAGCATTTT.

The genes are TRBV7-6 and TRBJ1-1, with D perhaps TRBD1 (6 bases). Germline lookup yields CDR1 SGHVS and CDR2 FNYEAQ. Between the trimmed V and J ends, which lost 5 bases and 4 bases, there was a span of 14 bases. CDR3 length: 14 amino acids. CDR3 sequence (DNA): TGTGCCAGCAGCGCCGGGGGCTGGGGCACTGAAGCTTTCTTT. Its protein is CASSAGGWGTEAFF.

This clone is a singleton in its sample. This chain joins TRBV30 and TRBJ2-7; 8 nucleotides align to TRBD1. J lost 6 bases, V lost 1 base, and 11 bases had no gene match. CDR3 size: 15 residues. Germline V gene sequence: CDR1 GTSNPN, CDR2 SVGIG (reference sequence). The CDR3 nucleotides are TGTGCCTGGAGTGGCGCGACAGGGGTGGTTGCCGAGCAGTACTTC. Protein product: CAWSGATGVVAEQYF.

This chain uses TRBV5-8 with TRBJ1-1; 9 positions match TRBD1. With V trimmed by 7 bases and J by 3 bases, 10 bases remained unmatched. The germline V gene has CDR1 SGHTS and CDR2 YDEGEE. The length of the CDR3 is 15 residues. CDR3 bases: TGTGCCAGCCGCAGGACAGGGGAAGGGTACACTGAAGCTTTCTTT. This translates into CASRRTGEGYTEAFF.

The genes are TRBV5-1 and TRBJ2-3, with TRBD1 identical over 7 bases. CDR3 size: 17 residues. V lost 3 bases and J lost 4; bases outside the gene matches: 14. Looked up from germline, CDR1 is SGHRS and CDR2 is YFSETQ. The CDR3 coding sequence is TGCGCCAGCAGCTCGCTATTGACAGGGTCCGGGTCAGATACGCAGTATTTT. The encoded protein is CASSSLLTGSGSDTQYF.